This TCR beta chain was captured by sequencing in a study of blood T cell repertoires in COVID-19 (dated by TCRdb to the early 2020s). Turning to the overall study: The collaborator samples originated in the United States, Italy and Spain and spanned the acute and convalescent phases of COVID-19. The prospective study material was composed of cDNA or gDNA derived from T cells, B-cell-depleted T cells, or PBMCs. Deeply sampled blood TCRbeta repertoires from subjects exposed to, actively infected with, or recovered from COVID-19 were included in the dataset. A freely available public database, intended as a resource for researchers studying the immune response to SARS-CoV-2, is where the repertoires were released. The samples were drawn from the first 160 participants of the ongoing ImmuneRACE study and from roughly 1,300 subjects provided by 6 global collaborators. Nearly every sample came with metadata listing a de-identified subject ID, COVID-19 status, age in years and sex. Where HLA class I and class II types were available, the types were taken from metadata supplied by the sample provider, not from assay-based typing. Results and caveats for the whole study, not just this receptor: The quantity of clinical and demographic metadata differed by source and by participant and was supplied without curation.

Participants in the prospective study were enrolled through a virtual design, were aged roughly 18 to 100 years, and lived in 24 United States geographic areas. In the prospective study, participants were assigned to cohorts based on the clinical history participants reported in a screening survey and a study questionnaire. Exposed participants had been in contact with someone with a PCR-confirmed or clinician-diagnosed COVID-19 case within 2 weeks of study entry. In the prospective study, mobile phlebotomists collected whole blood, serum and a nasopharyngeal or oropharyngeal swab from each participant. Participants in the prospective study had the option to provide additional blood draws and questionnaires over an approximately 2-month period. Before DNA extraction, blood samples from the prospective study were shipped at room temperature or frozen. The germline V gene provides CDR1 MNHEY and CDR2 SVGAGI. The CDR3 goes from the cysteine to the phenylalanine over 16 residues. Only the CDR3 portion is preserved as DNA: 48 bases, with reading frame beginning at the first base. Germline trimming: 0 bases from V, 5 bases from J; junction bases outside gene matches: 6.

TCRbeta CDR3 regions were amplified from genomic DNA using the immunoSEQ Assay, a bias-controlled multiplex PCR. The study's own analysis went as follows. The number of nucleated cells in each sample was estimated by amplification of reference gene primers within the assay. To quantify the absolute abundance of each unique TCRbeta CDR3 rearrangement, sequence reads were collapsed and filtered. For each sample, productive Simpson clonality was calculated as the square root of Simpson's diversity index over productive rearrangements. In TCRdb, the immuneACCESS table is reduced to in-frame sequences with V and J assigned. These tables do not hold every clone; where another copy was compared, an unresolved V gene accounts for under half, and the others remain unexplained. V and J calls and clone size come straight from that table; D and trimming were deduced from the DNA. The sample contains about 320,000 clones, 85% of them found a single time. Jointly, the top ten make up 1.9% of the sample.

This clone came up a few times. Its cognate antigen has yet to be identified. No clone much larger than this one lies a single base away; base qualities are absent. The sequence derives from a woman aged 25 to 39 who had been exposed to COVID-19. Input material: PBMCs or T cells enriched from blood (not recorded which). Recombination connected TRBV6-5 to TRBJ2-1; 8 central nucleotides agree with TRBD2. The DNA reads TGTGCCAGCAGTTACTCGAAACTAGCGGCTAACAATGAGCAGTTCTTC. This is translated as CASSYSKLAANNEQFF.